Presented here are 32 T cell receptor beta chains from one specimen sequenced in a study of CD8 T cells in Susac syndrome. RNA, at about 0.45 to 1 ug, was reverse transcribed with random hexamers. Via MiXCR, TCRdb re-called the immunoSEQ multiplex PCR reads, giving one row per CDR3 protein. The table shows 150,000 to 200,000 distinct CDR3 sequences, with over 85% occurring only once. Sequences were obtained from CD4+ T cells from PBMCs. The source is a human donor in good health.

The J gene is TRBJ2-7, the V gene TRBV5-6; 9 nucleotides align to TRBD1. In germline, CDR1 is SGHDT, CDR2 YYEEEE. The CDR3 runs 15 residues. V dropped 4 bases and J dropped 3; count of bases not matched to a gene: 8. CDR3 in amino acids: CASSPRDREIYEQYF. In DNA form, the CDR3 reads TGTGCCAGCAGCCCCCGGGACAGGGAAATCTACGAGCAGTACTTC.

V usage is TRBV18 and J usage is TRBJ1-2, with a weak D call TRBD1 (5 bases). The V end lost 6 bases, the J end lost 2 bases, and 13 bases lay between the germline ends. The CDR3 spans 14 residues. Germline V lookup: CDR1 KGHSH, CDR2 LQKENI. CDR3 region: CASSGLRPNYGYTF. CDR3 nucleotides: TGTGCCAGCTCGGGACTTCGACCCAACTATGGCTACACCTTC.

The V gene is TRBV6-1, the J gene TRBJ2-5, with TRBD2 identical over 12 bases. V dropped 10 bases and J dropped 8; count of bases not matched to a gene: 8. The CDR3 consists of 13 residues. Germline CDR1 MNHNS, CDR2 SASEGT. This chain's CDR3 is CATRLAGVETQYF. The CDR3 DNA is TGTGCCACCAGACTAGCGGGGGTTGAAACCCAGTACTTC.

CDR3 sequence reads: CASSRLRDRGNTEAFF. CDR3 bases: TGTGCCAGCAGCCGTCTCAGGGACAGGGGGAACACTGAAGCTTTCTTT. The V gene is TRBV7-8, the J gene TRBJ1-1, with 10 bases identical to TRBD1. V shed 5 bases, J shed 1 base, and the junction held 7 bases outside the gene matches. The germline V gene encodes CDR1 SGHVS and CDR2 FQNEAQ. The CDR3 extends over 16 amino acids. Complete variable domain (other parts from reference TRBV7-8 and TRBJ1-1): GAGVSQSPRYKVAKRGQDVALRCDPISGHVSLFWYQQALGQGPEFLTYFQNEAQLDKSGLPSDRFFAERPEGSVSTLKIQRTQQEDSAVYLCASSRLRDRGNTEAFFGQGTRLTVV.

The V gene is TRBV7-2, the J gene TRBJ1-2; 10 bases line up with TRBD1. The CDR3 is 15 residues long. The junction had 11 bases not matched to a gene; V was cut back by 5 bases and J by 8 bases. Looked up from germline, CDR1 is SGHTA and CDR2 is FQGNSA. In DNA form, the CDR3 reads TGTGCCAGCAGCGTGTCCCCGACAGGGGGCGGGGGCTACACCTTC. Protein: CASSVSPTGGGGYTF. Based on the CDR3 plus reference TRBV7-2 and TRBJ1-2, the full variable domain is GAGVSQSPSNKVTEKGKDVELRCDPISGHTALYWYRQSLGQGLEFLIYFQGNSAPDKSGLPSDRFSAERTGGSVSTLTIQRTQQEDSAVYLCASSVSPTGGGGYTFGSGTRLTVV.

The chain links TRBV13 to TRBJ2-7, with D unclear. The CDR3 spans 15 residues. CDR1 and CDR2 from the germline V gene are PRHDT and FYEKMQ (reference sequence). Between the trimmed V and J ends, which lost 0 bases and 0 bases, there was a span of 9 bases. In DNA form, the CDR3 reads TGTGCCAGCAGCTTAGGATTACGCTCCTCCTACGAGCAGTACTTC. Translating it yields CASSLGLRSSYEQYF.

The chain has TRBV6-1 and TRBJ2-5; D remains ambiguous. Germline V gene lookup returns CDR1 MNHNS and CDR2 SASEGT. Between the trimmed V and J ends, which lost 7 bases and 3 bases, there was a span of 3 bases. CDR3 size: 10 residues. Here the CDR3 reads CASTEETQYF. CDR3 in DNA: TGTGCCAGCACCGAAGAGACCCAGTACTTC.

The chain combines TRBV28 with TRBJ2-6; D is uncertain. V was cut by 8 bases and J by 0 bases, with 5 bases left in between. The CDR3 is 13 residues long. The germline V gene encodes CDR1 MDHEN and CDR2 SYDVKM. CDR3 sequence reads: CASWGSGANVLTF. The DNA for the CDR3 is TGTGCCAGCTGGGGCTCTGGGGCCAACGTCCTGACTTTC.

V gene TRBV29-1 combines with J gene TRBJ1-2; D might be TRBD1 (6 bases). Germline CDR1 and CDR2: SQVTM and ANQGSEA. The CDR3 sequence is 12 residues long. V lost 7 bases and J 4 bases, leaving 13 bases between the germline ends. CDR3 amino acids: CSAGTGIYGYTF. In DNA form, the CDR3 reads TGCAGCGCTGGAACAGGGATCTATGGCTACACCTTC.

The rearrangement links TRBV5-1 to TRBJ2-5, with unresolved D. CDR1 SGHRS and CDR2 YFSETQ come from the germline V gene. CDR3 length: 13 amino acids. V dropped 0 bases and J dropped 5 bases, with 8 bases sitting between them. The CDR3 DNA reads TGCGCCAGCAGCTTGGTCCCTCGGGAGACCCAGTACTTC. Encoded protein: CASSLVPRETQYF.

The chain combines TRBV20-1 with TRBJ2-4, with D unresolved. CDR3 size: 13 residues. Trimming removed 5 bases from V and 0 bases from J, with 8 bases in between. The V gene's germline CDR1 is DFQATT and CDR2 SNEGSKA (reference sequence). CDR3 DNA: TGCAGTGCTCGCAGACTAGCCAAAAACATTCAGTACTTC. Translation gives CSARRLAKNIQYF.

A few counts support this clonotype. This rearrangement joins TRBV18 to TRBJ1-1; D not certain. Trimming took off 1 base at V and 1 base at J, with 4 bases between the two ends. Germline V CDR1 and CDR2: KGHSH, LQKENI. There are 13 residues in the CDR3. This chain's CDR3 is CASSPLGNTEAFF. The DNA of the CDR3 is TGTGCCAGCTCACCACTAGGGAACACTGAAGCTTTCTTT.

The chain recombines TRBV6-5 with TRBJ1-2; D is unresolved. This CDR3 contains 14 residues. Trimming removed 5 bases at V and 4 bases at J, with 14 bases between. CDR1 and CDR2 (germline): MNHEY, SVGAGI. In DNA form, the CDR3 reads TGTGCCAGCAGTAACAGTGGAAGGAGCTATGGCTACACCTTC. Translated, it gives CASSNSGRSYGYTF.

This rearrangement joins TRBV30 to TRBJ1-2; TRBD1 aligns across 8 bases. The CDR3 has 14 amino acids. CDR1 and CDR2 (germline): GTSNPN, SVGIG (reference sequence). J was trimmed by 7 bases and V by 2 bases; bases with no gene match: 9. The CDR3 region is CAWSSRDRRGGYTF. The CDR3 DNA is TGTGCCTGGAGTTCCCGGGACAGGAGGGGTGGCTACACCTTC.

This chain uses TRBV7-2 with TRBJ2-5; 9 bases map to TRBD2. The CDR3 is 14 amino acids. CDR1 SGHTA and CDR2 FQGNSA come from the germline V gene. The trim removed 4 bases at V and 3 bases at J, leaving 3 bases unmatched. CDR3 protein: CASSSGTSKETQYF. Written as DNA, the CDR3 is TGTGCCAGCAGCTCCGGGACTAGCAAAGAGACCCAGTACTTC.

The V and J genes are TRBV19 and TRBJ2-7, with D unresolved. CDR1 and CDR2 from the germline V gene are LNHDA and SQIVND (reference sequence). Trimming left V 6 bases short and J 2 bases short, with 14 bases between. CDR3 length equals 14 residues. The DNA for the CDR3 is TGTGCCAGTAGCCCCTCTTCGAGCCCCTACGAGCAGTACTTC. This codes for CASSPSSSPYEQYF.

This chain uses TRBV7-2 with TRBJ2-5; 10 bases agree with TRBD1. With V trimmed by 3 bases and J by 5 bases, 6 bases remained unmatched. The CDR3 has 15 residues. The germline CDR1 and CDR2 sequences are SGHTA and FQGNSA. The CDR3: CASSFGQGGEETQYF. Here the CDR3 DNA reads TGTGCCAGCAGCTTCGGACAGGGGGGTGAGGAGACCCAGTACTTC.

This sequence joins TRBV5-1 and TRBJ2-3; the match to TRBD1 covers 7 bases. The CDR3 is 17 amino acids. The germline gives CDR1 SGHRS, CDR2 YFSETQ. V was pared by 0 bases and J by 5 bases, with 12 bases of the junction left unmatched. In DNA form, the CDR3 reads TGCGCCAGCAGCTTGGAGGCAGGGGGTTCCCTAGGAGATACGCAGTATTTT. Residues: CASSLEAGGSLGDTQYF.

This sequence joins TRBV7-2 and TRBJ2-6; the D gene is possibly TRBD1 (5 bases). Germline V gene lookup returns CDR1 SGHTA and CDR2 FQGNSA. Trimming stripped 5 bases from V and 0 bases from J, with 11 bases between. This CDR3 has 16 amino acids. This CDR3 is CASSPYRISGANVLTF. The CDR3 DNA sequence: TGTGCCAGCAGCCCCTACAGGATCTCTGGGGCCAACGTCCTGACTTTC.

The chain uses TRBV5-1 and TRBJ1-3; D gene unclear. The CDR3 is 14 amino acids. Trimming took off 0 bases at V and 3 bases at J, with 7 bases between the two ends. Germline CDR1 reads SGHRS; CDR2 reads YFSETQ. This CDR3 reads CASSLEQYGNTIYF. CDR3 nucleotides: TGCGCCAGCAGCTTGGAACAGTATGGAAACACCATATATTTT.

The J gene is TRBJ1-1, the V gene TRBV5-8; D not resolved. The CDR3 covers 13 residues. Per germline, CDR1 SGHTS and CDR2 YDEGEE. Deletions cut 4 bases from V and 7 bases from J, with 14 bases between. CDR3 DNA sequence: TGTGCCAGCAGCCCGGATTTAACAGATGAAGCTTTCTTT. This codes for CASSPDLTDEAFF.

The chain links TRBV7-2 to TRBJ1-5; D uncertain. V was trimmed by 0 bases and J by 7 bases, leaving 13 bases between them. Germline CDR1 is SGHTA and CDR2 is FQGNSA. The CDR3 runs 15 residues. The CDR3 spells CASSLAWDFGQPQHF. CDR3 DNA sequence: TGTGCCAGCAGCTTAGCATGGGATTTTGGGCAGCCCCAGCATTTT.

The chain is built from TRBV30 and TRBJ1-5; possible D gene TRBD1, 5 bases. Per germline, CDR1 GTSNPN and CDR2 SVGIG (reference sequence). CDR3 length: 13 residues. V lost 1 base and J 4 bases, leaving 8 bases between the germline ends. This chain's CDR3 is CAWSGQGNQPQHF. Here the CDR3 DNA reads TGTGCCTGGAGTGGGCAGGGTAATCAGCCCCAGCATTTT.

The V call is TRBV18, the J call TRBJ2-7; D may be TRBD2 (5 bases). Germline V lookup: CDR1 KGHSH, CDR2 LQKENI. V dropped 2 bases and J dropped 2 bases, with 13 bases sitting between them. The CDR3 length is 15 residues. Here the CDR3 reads CASSPGIGRAYEQYF. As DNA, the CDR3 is TGTGCCAGCTCACCAGGAATTGGGCGGGCCTACGAGCAGTACTTC.

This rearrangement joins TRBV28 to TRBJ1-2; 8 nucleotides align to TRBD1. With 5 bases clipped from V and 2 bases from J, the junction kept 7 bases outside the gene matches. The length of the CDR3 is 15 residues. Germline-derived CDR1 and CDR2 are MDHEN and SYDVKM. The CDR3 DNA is TGTGCCAGCAGTACGTCAGGGGGCCCCAACTATGGCTACACCTTC. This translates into CASSTSGGPNYGYTF.

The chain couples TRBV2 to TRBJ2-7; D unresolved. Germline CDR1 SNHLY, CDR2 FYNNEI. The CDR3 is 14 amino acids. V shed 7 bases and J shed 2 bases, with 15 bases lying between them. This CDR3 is CASKTDRLTYEQYF. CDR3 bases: TGTGCCAGCAAAACCGACCGACTCACCTACGAGCAGTACTTC.

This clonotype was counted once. CDR3 amino acids: CASSPTSGGKYF. The CDR3 DNA follows: TGTGCCAGCAGCCCCACTAGCGGGGGCAAGTACTTC. V gene TRBV12-3 or TRBV12-4 combines with J gene TRBJ2-5, with TRBD2 identical over 11 bases. CDR3 length: 12 amino acids. The J segment lost 12 bases and the V segment lost 6 bases, leaving 6 bases of the junction unmatched.

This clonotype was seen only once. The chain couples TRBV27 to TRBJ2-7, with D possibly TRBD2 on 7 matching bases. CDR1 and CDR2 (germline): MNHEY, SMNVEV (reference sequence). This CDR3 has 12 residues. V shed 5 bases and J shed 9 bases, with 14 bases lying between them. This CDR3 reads CASSPPRGGQYF. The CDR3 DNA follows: TGTGCCAGCAGTCCTCCGAGGGGGGGGCAGTACTTC.

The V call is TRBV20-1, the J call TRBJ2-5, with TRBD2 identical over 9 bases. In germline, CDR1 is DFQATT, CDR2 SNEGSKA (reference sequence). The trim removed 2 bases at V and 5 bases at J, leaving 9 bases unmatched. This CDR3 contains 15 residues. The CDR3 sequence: CSARPPGLARETQYF. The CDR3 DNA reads TGCAGTGCTAGACCCCCGGGACTAGCTCGGGAGACCCAGTACTTC.

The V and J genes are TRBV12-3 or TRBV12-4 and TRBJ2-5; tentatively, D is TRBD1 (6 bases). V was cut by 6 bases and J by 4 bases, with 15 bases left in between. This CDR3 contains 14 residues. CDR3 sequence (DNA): TGTGCCAGCAGGAGATCAGGGGCGGGAGAGACCCAGTACTTC. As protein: CASRRSGAGETQYF.

CDR3 residues: CASSVSGTEAFF. The CDR3 coding sequence is TGTGCCAGCAGCGTAAGCGGGACTGAAGCTTTCTTT. The chain links TRBV7-3 to TRBJ1-1; D gene ambiguous. The CDR3 has 12 residues. V dropped 5 bases and J dropped 5 bases, with 9 bases sitting between them. Germline lookup yields CDR1 SGHTA and CDR2 FQGTGA.

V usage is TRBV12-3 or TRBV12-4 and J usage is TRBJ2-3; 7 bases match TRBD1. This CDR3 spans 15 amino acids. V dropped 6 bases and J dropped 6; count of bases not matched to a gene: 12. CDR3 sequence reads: CASSPGARGMDTQYF. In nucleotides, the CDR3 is TGTGCCAGCAGCCCAGGGGCCAGGGGGATGGATACGCAGTATTTT.